The next 30 T cell receptor beta chains were all read from a single sample in a study of multiple sclerosis patients with progressive multifocal leukoencephalopathy. Produced via immunoSEQ multiplex PCR; TCRdb's table is partial and in-frame only. The sample lists 30,000 or so clones; roughly 87% were seen once. Time point denoted: time of PML onset. Here the sequenced sample was PBMCs, taken from a patient treated with natalizumab. The receptors shown here come from a human donor with progressive multifocal leukoencephalopathy.

V is TRBV6-5 and J is TRBJ1-1; D is unclear. Trimming stripped 4 bases from V and 11 bases from J, with 14 bases between. Germline V gene data show CDR1 as MNHEY and CDR2 as SVGAGI. This CDR3 comprises 12 residues. The CDR3 loop is CASSSLAQKAFF. CDR3 nucleotides: TGTGCCAGCAGTTCATTGGCCCAAAAGGCTTTCTTT.

The CDR3 bases are TGTGCCAGCAGCGTAGCAGGGTTGTCCACCATATATTTT. Translation gives CASSVAGLSTIYF. The V call is TRBV9, the J call TRBJ1-3; the D gene is possibly TRBD1 (5 bases). CDR3 size: 13 residues. Trimming stripped 0 bases from V and 9 bases from J, with 10 bases between. Germline CDR1 is SGDLS and CDR2 is YYNGEE.

The chain couples TRBV6-4 to TRBJ2-1; D perhaps matches TRBD1 (7 bases). Germline CDR1 reads MRHNA; CDR2 reads SNTAGT. This CDR3 has 15 amino acids. V was cut by 4 bases and J by 0 bases, with 10 bases left in between. The CDR3 DNA reads TGTGCCAGCAGTGCGGGGGACAGCTCCTACAATGAGCAGTTCTTC. It codes for CASSAGDSSYNEQFF.

The rearrangement joins TRBV10-1 to TRBJ2-7; 9 bases fit TRBD1. In germline, CDR1 is WNHNN, CDR2 SYGVQD (reference sequence). This CDR3 is 14 amino acids long. J was trimmed by 5 bases and V by 2 bases; bases with no gene match: 4. In DNA, the CDR3 is TGCGCCAGCAGTGAGGGGACAGGGTACCACGAGCAGTACTTC. This encodes CASSEGTGYHEQYF.

The chain recombines TRBV28 with TRBJ1-2; D unclear. Trimming took off 3 bases at V and 2 bases at J, with 13 bases between the two ends. The CDR3 loop spans 15 amino acids. Germline CDR1 and CDR2: MDHEN and SYDVKM. The CDR3 nucleotides read TGTGCCAGCAGTTTGGGTGGGAGTTCGAACTATGGCTACACCTTC. This codes for CASSLGGSSNYGYTF.

This chain connects TRBV19 to TRBJ1-3; D possibly corresponds to TRBD1 (5 bases). Germline V gene lookup returns CDR1 LNHDA and CDR2 SQIVND (reference sequence). Trimming stripped 7 bases from V and 4 bases from J, with 17 bases between. CDR3 size: 15 residues. CDR3 sequence (DNA): TGTGCCAGTATGCCGGGACCAGAATCCGGAAACACCATATATTTT. It encodes CASMPGPESGNTIYF.

V gene TRBV6-5 combines with J gene TRBJ1-1, with D perhaps TRBD1 (6 bases). With 6 bases removed from V and 3 bases from J, the gap between germline ends came to 8 bases. The CDR3 runs to 12 residues. CDR1 and CDR2 from the germline V gene are MNHEY and SVGAGI. CDR3 in DNA: TGTGCCAGCAGACAGGGTGACACTGAAGCTTTCTTT. Residues: CASRQGDTEAFF.

V is TRBV10-3 and J is TRBJ2-1, with 8 bases fitting TRBD1. The V gene's germline CDR1 is ENHRY and CDR2 SYGVKD. This CDR3 is 16 amino acids long. V lost 7 bases, J lost 9 bases, and 17 bases stayed unmatched. The CDR3 nucleotides are TGTGCCATCACCAACGGGACAGGAGGTCGAGCGGGTGAGCAGTTCTTC. This codes for CAITNGTGGRAGEQFF.

The chain employs TRBV6-1 and TRBJ2-7; 11 bases match TRBD2. Germline CDR1 and CDR2: MNHNS and SASEGT. The CDR3 loop spans 18 amino acids. With 1 base clipped from V and 4 bases from J, the junction kept 12 bases outside the gene matches. This CDR3 reads CASSEGRPGLAVPYEQYF. CDR3 sequence (DNA): TGTGCCAGCAGTGAAGGTCGCCCGGGACTAGCGGTCCCTTACGAGCAGTACTTC.

A single count supports this clone. This chain connects TRBV30 to TRBJ1-5, with 8 positions matching TRBD1. V trimming: 3 bases; J trimming: 4 bases; junction bases outside the gene matches: 8. The CDR3 is made up of 15 amino acids. Germline values: CDR1 GTSNPN, CDR2 SVGIG (reference sequence). The CDR3 nucleotides read TGTGCCTGGAGCCTGGGCGGACAGGGTAATCAGCCCCAGCATTTT. Translation gives CAWSLGGQGNQPQHF.

The chain joins TRBV10-2 to TRBJ1-5; unclear D gene. The ends were cut back, 11 bases at V and 2 bases at J, with 13 bases in the middle. Germline V gene data show CDR1 as WSHSY and CDR2 as SAAADI. The CDR3 runs 13 residues. CDR3: CAGSSEGNQPQHF. CDR3 DNA sequence: TGCGCCGGTAGCAGTGAGGGCAATCAGCCCCAGCATTTT.

This clone has a handful of counts. This chain uses TRBV7-2 with TRBJ1-2, with D possibly matching TRBD1 (6 bases). The CDR3 sequence is 14 residues long. In germline, CDR1 is SGHTA, CDR2 FQGNSA. V shed 5 bases and J shed 5 bases, with 15 bases lying between them. The CDR3 DNA sequence: TGTGCCAGCAGCCTACTGGGGGCGGGGTATGGCTACACCTTC. Translated: CASSLLGAGYGYTF. The full variable domain, with the rest looked up from reference TRBV7-2 and TRBJ1-2, is GAGVSQSPSNKVTEKGKDVELRCDPISGHTALYWYRQSLGQGLEFLIYFQGNSAPDKSGLPSDRFSAERTGGSVSTLTIQRTQQEDSAVYLCASSLLGAGYGYTFGSGTRLTVV.

The rearrangement links TRBV5-1 to TRBJ2-1, with 9 bases lining up with TRBD2. Germline V gene lookup returns CDR1 SGHRS and CDR2 YFSETQ. The CDR3 has 17 residues. V gave up 1 base and J gave up 0 bases; unmatched junction bases: 5. CDR3 protein: CASSLLNSGSSYNEQFF. CDR3 sequence (DNA): TGCGCCAGCAGCTTGTTGAATAGCGGGAGCTCCTACAATGAGCAGTTCTTC.

This chain joins TRBV4-2 and TRBJ2-1; D call uncertain. This CDR3 contains 15 residues. Germline loops: CDR1 LGHNA, CDR2 YNFKEQ. V was pared by 4 bases and J by 6 bases, with 16 bases between. CDR3 in DNA: TGTGCCAGCAGCCCCCGATCGCGAGATCTCAATGAGCAGTTCTTC. It is translated as CASSPRSRDLNEQFF.

This rearrangement joins TRBV30 to TRBJ2-7; D is possibly TRBD1 (5 bases). The CDR3 extends over 14 amino acids. CDR1 and CDR2 from the germline V gene are GTSNPN and SVGIG (reference sequence). Trimming cost V 5 bases and J 4 bases, with 18 bases left between them. This CDR3 reads CAWGAGSRGYEQYF. The DNA for the CDR3 is TGTGCCTGGGGGGCAGGATCCCGCGGATACGAGCAGTACTTC.

CDR3 bases: TGTGCCAGCAGCTTCTTCCCCCGGGAGCCGTGGGAGACCCAGTACTTC. Protein sequence: CASSFFPREPWETQYF. The rearrangement uses TRBV11-2 and TRBJ2-5; TRBD2 might be the D (6 bases). The length of the CDR3 is 16 residues. V was trimmed by 3 bases and J by 5 bases, leaving 19 bases between them. Looked up from germline, CDR1 is SGHAT and CDR2 is FQNNGV. Based on the CDR3 plus reference TRBV11-2 and TRBJ2-5, the full variable domain is EAGVAQSPRYKIIEKRQSVAFWCNPISGHATLYWYQQILGQGPKLLIQFQNNGVVDDSQLPKDRFSAERLKGVDSTLKIQPAKLEDSAVYLCASSFFPREPWETQYFGPGTRLLVL.

The gene calls are TRBV5-1 and TRBJ1-1; D not resolved. The germline V gene encodes CDR1 SGHRS and CDR2 YFSETQ. The CDR3 totals 16 residues. V was trimmed by 0 bases and J by 0 bases, leaving 12 bases between them. The CDR3: CASSLGQAFLNTEAFF. CDR3 DNA: TGCGCCAGCAGCTTGGGGCAGGCTTTCTTGAACACTGAAGCTTTCTTT.

This chain uses TRBV5-1 with TRBJ1-1; D perhaps matches TRBD1 (5 bases). Germline assignment: CDR1 SGHRS and CDR2 YFSETQ. This CDR3 spans 16 amino acids. V dropped 3 bases and J dropped 5 bases, with 20 bases sitting between them. The CDR3, as DNA: TGCGCCAGCAGCTCCGGGGGTCGGGATGGAAGGACTGAAGCTTTCTTT. It is translated as CASSSGGRDGRTEAFF.

The V call is TRBV6-1, the J call TRBJ2-6, with D perhaps matching TRBD1 (5 bases). The CDR3 is 15 residues long. Germline CDR1 is MNHNS and CDR2 is SASEGT. Trimming removed 7 bases from V and 0 bases from J, with 10 bases in between. Here the CDR3 reads CASKPDSSGANVLTF. CDR3 sequence (DNA): TGTGCCAGCAAACCCGACAGCTCTGGGGCCAACGTCCTGACTTTC.

The chain combines TRBV10-2 with TRBJ1-2, with no clear D. CDR1 and CDR2 (germline): WSHSY, SAAADI. Between the trimmed V and J ends, which lost 6 bases and 0 bases, there was a span of 5 bases. CDR3 length equals 12 residues. CDR3 nucleotides: TGCGCCAGCAGGGGATCTAACTATGGCTACACCTTC. It specifies CASRGSNYGYTF.

This clone was seen only once. The J gene is TRBJ2-5, the V gene TRBV7-9, with 8 bases that match TRBD2. The DNA end is more similar to TRBJ2-7, so the J call may be wrong. Looked up from germline, CDR1 is SEHNR and CDR2 is FQNEAQ (reference sequence). The CDR3 is made up of 15 amino acids. The CDR3 region is CASSLGPSGFYEQYF. The CDR3 nucleotides read TGTGCCAGCAGCTTAGGGCCTAGCGGGTTTTACGAGCAGTACTTC.

CDR3 region: CASRGTSVHEQYF. CDR3 coding DNA: TGTGCCAGCAGGGGGACTAGCGTGCACGAGCAGTACTTC. V and J are TRBV5-6 and TRBJ2-7; 10 bases are shared with TRBD2. Per the germline V gene, CDR1 is SGHDT and CDR2 is YYEEEE. This CDR3 region has 13 residues. Trimming at V came to 5 bases and at J to 5 bases, leaving 4 bases not matched to a gene.

As DNA, the CDR3 is TGTGCCAGAAGCCAGCAAGTGGGAGACCGGGTGGGTGAAGCTTTCTTT. Protein sequence: CARSQQVGDRVGEAFF. V usage is TRBV5-3 and J usage is TRBJ1-1, with D hard to call. TRBV5-3 has ORF status, its function being uncertain. Trimming took off 4 bases at V and 7 bases at J, with 23 bases between the two ends. This CDR3 is built from 16 residues.

This clone was seen just once. The V gene is TRBV28, the J gene TRBJ2-7, with D tentatively TRBD1 (5 bases). The CDR3 runs 14 residues. The V gene's germline CDR1 is MDHEN and CDR2 SYDVKM. V lost 2 bases to trimming and J lost 4 bases, with 12 bases between them. The CDR3 is CASSLVQGNYEQYF. In nucleotides, the CDR3 is TGTGCCAGCAGTTTAGTTCAGGGAAATTACGAGCAGTACTTC.

V gene TRBV5-1 combines with J gene TRBJ2-1; D is uncertain. CDR3 length: 13 amino acids. The V end lost 1 base, the J end lost 7 bases, and 9 bases lay between the germline ends. The germline gives CDR1 SGHRS, CDR2 YFSETQ. CDR3 loop: CASSLPDPNEQFF. CDR3 in DNA: TGCGCCAGCAGCTTGCCTGACCCGAATGAGCAGTTCTTC. Drawing the rest from reference TRBV5-1 and TRBJ2-1, the complete variable domain is KAGVTQTPRYLIKTRGQQVTLSCSPISGHRSVSWYQQTPGQGLQFLFEYFSETQRNKGNFPGRFSGRQFSNSRSEMNVSTLELGDSALYLCASSLPDPNEQFFGPGTRLTVL.

This clone appeared a few times. The chain combines TRBV27 with TRBJ2-5; possible D gene TRBD1, 7 bases. This CDR3 has 16 amino acids. Germline lookup yields CDR1 MNHEY and CDR2 SMNVEV (reference sequence). V was trimmed by 6 bases and J by 0 bases, leaving 17 bases between them. The CDR3 reads CASRRDSWANQETQYF. DNA for the CDR3: TGTGCCAGCAGGCGGGACAGTTGGGCAAACCAAGAGACCCAGTACTTC.

The chain uses TRBV6-5 and TRBJ2-1; D not resolved. This CDR3 contains 12 residues. V was shortened by 0 bases and J by 8 bases, with 5 bases between the two germline ends. Germline V gene sequence: CDR1 MNHEY, CDR2 SVGAGI. In DNA form, the CDR3 reads TGTGCCAGCAGTTACTCTCTATATGAGCAGTTCTTC. Its translation: CASSYSLYEQFF.

The V call is TRBV5-1, the J call TRBJ1-4; TRBD1 agrees at 8 bases. Germline V gene data show CDR1 as SGHRS and CDR2 as YFSETQ. The ends lost 4 bases at V and 8 bases at J; junction bases unmatched: 13. The CDR3 is 16 residues long. The CDR3 loop reads CASSPAMDRVGEKLFF. CDR3 nucleotides: TGCGCCAGCAGCCCAGCGATGGACAGGGTAGGAGAAAAACTGTTTTTT.

This sequence joins TRBV29-1 and TRBJ2-7; 7 bases agree with TRBD1. Looked up from germline, CDR1 is SQVTM and CDR2 is ANQGSEA. The CDR3 length is 14 residues. V trimming: 6 bases; J trimming: 7 bases; junction bases outside the gene matches: 15. DNA for the CDR3: TGCAGCGTCGCCGGGACAGAGGGATTTGGAGAGCAGTACTTC. Encoded protein: CSVAGTEGFGEQYF.

V and J are TRBV28 and TRBJ1-1; D unclear. CDR1 is MDHEN, CDR2 SYDVKM, per germline. V lost 11 bases and J lost 8, with 15 bases in between. The CDR3 has 11 amino acids. The CDR3 sequence is CASCGLFEAFF. The CDR3 DNA reads TGTGCCTCATGTGGACTTTTCGAAGCTTTCTTT.